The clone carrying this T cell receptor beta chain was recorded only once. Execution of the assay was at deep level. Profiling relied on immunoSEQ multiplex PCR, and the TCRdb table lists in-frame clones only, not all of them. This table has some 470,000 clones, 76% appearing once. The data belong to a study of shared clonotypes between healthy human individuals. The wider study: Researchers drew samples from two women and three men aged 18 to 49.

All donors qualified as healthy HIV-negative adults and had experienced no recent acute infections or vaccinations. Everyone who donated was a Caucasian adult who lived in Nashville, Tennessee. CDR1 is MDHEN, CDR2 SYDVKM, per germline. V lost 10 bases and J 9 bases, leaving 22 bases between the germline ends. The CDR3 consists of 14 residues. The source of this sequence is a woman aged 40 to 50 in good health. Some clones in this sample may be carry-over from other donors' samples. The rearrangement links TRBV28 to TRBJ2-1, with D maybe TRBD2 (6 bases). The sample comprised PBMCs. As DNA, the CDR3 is TGTGCCACCGTCGACGGGACTTCCAATCGTGAGCAGTTCTTC. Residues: CATVDGTSNREQFF.